This T cell receptor (beta chain) was identified during a study of CD8 T cells in ankylosing spondylitis. The length of the CDR3 is 18 residues. Losses at the gene ends were 3 bases for V and 0 bases for J; bases not matched to a gene: 4. CDR1 is SGDLS and CDR2 is YYNGEE in the germline V gene. Whole-study results and caveats: Reactive arthritis synovial fluid and blood previously showed some of these motif variants.

A quantitative 5'-RACE method, one with molecular barcodes, was used to make TCR beta libraries. TCRdb reprocessed the 5' RACE reads via MiXCR and lists one record per CDR3 protein. The table lists tens of thousands of distinct CDR3 sequences, roughly 2.5% of them singletons. This clonotype was seen repeatedly, ten times or more. Its antigen remains unidentified. This chain uses TRBV9 with TRBJ2-3; 16 nucleotides align to TRBD2. Source material: blood, either unsorted or a sorted T cell fraction (not recorded which). The receptor comes from a female donor with ankylosing spondylitis or in good health (not recorded which). CDR3 loop: CASSAGLAGGSSTDTQYF. The CDR3 DNA follows: TGTGCCAGCAGCGCGGGACTAGCGGGGGGGTCTAGCACAGATACGCAGTATTTT.